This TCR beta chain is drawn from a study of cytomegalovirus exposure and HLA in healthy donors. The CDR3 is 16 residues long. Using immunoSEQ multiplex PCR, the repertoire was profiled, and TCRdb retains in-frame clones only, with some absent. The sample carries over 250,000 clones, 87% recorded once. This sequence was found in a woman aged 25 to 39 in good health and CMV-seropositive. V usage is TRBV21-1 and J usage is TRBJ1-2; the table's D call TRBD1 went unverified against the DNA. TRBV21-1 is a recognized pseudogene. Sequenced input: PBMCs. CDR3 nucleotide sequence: TGTGCCAGCAGCAAAGCCCAACAGGGGGGGCTCTATGGCTACACCTTC. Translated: CASSKAQQGGLYGYTF.